These 10 T cell receptor beta chains originate from one sample sequenced in a study of Graves' ophthalmopathy and Graves' hyperthyroidism. Researchers took RNA transcripts and amplified TCR beta CDR3 regions from them. First-round RT-PCR employed HTBI primers, with a second-round multiplex PCR after it. TCRdb passed the multiplex PCR reads through MiXCR, listing each CDR3 protein once. Of approximately 160,000 distinct CDR3 sequences in the sample, 35% to 50% are singletons; the top ten hold 8% to 10%. The source material was peripheral blood. The receptors derive from a man aged 25 to 40 with Graves' ophthalmopathy.

The chain links TRBV19 to TRBJ1-2; the D gene is possibly TRBD1 (6 bases). CDR1 is LNHDA, CDR2 SQIVND, per germline (reference sequence). V lost 6 bases to trimming and J lost 8 bases, with 16 bases between them. This CDR3 is 13 amino acids long. In DNA, the CDR3 is TGTGCCAGTAGGAGATCAACAGGGAGCGGCTACACCTTC. The encoded protein is CASRRSTGSGYTF.

The rearrangement joins TRBV12-5 to TRBJ1-1, with 8 bases fitting TRBD1. CDR1 is LGHNT and CDR2 is FRNRAP in the germline V gene. The CDR3 is 12 amino acids. The V gene end was trimmed by 5 bases and the J gene end by 7 bases; junction bases not matched to a gene: 3. DNA of the CDR3: TGTGCTAGTGGTCTCGGACAGGGTGAAGCTTTCTTT. This gives the protein CASGLGQGEAFF.

The rearrangement links TRBV20-1 to TRBJ2-7, with 7 bases identical to TRBD1. The CDR3 runs 12 residues. The V gene's germline CDR1 is DFQATT and CDR2 SNEGSKA (reference sequence). V lost 6 bases, J lost 3 bases, and 5 bases stayed unmatched. Written as DNA, the CDR3 is TGCAGTGCCCCGGACAGGTTCTACGAGCAGTACTTC. Amino acid sequence: CSAPDRFYEQYF.

This clonotype has only one observation. This rearrangement joins TRBV7-2 to TRBJ2-7, with TRBD2 as a possible D gene (5 bases). Germline V gene lookup returns CDR1 SGHTA and CDR2 FQGNSA. This CDR3 spans 13 amino acids. V was shortened by 6 bases and J by 3 bases, with 12 bases between the two germline ends. As DNA, the CDR3 is TGTGCCAGCAGAAAAGCGGCAGTCTACGAGCAGTACTTC. The encoded protein is CASRKAAVYEQYF.

The chain carries TRBV6-2 or TRBV6-3 and TRBJ2-5; no firm D call. Germline-derived CDR1 and CDR2 are MNHEY and SVGEGT. The ends were cut back, 5 bases at V and 1 base at J, with 14 bases in the middle. The CDR3 runs 15 residues. CDR3 sequence: CASSPIQTTQETQYF. CDR3 coding DNA: TGTGCCAGCAGTCCAATCCAGACGACCCAAGAGACCCAGTACTTC.

The rearrangement uses TRBV6-5 and TRBJ2-7; D remains ambiguous. The ends were cut back, 0 bases at V and 1 base at J, with 10 bases in the middle. Germline V lookup: CDR1 MNHEY, CDR2 SVGAGI. The CDR3 consists of 15 residues. In DNA form, the CDR3 reads TGTGCCAGCAGTTACTCGAGTGATGGATCCTACGAGCAGTACTTC. Protein: CASSYSSDGSYEQYF.

This clonotype was detected many times. The rearrangement joins TRBV12-3 or TRBV12-4 to TRBJ2-2; D is unclear. The CDR3 is made up of 13 amino acids. The V and J ends lost 10 bases and 2 bases respectively, with 11 bases between them. CDR3 sequence (DNA): TGTGCCACCTCCTCAATAAACACCGGGGAGCTGTTTTTT. This sequence encodes CATSSINTGELFF.

This clonotype came up many times. The chain combines TRBV19 with TRBJ1-1; D not resolved. This CDR3 is built from 11 residues. Germline assignment: CDR1 LNHDA and CDR2 SQIVND (reference sequence). Trimming shortened V by 4 bases and J by 1 base, and 1 base separated the two germline ends. Here the CDR3 DNA reads TGTGCCAGTAGTAAGAACACTGAAGCTTTCTTT. This gives the protein CASSKNTEAFF.

The gene calls are TRBV6-1 and TRBJ2-7; 12 bases map to TRBD2. In germline, CDR1 is MNHNS, CDR2 SASEGT. This CDR3 is built from 15 residues. V lost 7 bases, J lost 0 bases, and 4 bases stayed unmatched. The chain's CDR3 is CASKASGRASYEQYF. The CDR3 DNA follows: TGTGCCAGCAAAGCTAGCGGGAGGGCCTCCTACGAGCAGTACTTC.

V is TRBV30 and J is TRBJ2-5, with 9 bases identical to TRBD2. V shed 5 bases, J shed 0 bases, and the junction held 1 base outside the gene matches. Germline-derived CDR1 and CDR2 are GTSNPN and SVGIG (reference sequence). The CDR3 loop spans 13 amino acids. The CDR3 DNA is TGTGCCTGGGCTAGCGGGAACCAAGAGACCCAGTACTTC. Its protein product is CAWASGNQETQYF.